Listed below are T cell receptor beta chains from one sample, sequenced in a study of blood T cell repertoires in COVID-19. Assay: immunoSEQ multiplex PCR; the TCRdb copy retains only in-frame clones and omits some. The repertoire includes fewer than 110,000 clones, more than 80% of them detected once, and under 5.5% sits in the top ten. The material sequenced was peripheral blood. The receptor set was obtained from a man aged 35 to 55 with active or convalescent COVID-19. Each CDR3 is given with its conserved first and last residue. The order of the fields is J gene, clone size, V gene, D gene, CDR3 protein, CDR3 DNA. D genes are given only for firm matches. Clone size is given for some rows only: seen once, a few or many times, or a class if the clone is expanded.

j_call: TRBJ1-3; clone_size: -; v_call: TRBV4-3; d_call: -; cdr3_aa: CASSQAVSGNTIYF; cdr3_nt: TGCGCCAGCAGCCAAGCCGTCTCTGGAAACACCATATATTTT
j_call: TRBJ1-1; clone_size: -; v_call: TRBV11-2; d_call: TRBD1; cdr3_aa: CASSVRTWTGWMNTEAFF; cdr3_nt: TGTGCCAGCAGCGTGCGGACCTGGACAGGGTGGATGAACACTGAAGCTTTCTTT
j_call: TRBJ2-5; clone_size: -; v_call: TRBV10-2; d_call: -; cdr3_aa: CASSDRRGETQYF; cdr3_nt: TGCGCCAGCAGTGATCGACGGGGAGAGACCCAGTACTTC
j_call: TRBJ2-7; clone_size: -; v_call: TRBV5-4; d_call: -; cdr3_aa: CASSGTFSYEQYF; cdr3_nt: TGTGCCAGCAGCGGGACATTCTCCTACGAGCAGTACTTC
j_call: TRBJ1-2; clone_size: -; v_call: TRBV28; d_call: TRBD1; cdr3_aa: CASMLFDGTGDRGYTF; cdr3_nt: TGTGCCAGCATGCTATTCGACGGGACAGGGGATCGCGGCTACACCTTC
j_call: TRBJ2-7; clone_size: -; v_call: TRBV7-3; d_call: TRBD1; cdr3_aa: CASSSGTGELVQYF; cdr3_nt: TGTGCCAGCAGTTCCGGGACAGGCGAGTTAGTGCAGTACTTC
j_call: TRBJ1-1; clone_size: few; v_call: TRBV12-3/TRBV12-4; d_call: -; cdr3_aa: CASSPRKTEAFF; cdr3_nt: TGTGCCAGCAGCCCTAGGAAGACTGAAGCTTTCTTT
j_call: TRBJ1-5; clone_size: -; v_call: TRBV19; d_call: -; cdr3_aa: CASSIDGTSGNQPQHF; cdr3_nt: TGTGCCAGTAGTATAGACGGGACTTCGGGCAATCAGCCCCAGCATTTT
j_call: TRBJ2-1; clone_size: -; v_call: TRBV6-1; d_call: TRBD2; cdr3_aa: CASSEALAGLYNEQFF; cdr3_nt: TGTGCCAGCAGTGAAGCGCTAGCGGGGCTATACAATGAGCAGTTCTTC
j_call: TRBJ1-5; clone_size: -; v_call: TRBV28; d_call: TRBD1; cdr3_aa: CASSLPGTGINSNQPQHF; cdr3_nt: TGTGCCAGCAGTTTACCCGGGACAGGGATTAATAGCAATCAGCCCCAGCATTTT
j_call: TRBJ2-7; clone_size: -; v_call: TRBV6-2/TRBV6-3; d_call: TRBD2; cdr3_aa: CASSRQTSWEQYF; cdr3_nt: TGTGCCAGCAGCAGACAGACTAGCTGGGAGCAGTACTTC
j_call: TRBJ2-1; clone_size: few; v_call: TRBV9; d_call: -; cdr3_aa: CASSGAGPYNEQFF; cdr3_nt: TGTGCCAGCAGCGGTGCGGGACCCTACAATGAGCAGTTCTTC
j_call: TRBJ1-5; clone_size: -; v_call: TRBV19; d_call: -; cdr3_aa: CASSSGQSNQPQHF; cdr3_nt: TGTGCCAGTAGTTCAGGACAGAGCAATCAGCCCCAGCATTTT
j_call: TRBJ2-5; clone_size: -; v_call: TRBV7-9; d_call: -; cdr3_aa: CASGRDIQETQYF; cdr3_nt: TGTGCCAGCGGGCGAGACATCCAAGAGACCCAGTACTTC
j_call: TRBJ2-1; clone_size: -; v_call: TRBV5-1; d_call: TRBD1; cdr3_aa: CASSSLDRVVSEQFF; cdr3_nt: TGCGCCAGCAGCTCTCTAGACAGGGTGGTCAGTGAGCAGTTCTTC
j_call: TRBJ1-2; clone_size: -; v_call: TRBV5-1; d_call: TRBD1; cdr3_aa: CASSPGTEGGYTF; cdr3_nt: TGCGCCAGCAGCCCGGGGACAGAGGGTGGCTACACCTTC
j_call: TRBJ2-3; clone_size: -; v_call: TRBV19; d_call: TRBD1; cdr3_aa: CATTQGDLLLGDTQYF; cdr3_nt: TGTGCCACTACCCAGGGGGACCTACTCCTCGGAGATACGCAGTATTTT
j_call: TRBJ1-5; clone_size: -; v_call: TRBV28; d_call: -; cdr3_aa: CASSWQASNQPQHF; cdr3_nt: TGTGCCAGCAGTTGGCAGGCTAGCAATCAGCCCCAGCATTTT
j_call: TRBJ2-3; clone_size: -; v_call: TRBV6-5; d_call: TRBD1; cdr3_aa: CATSRDRADTQYF; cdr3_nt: TGTGCCACCTCCCGGGACAGGGCCGATACGCAGTATTTT
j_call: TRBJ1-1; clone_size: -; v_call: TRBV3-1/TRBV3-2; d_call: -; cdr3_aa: CASSSGGEVLTEAFF; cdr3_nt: TGTGCCAGCAGCTCCGGAGGGGAGGTTTTGACTGAAGCTTTCTTT
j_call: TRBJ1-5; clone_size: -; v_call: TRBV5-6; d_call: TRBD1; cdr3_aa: CASSLAGGRDQPQHF; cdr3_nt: TGTGCCAGCAGCTTGGCAGGGGGAAGGGATCAGCCCCAGCATTTT
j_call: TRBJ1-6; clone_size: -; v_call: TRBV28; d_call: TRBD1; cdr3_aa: CASSSHRQGALNSPLHF; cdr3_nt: TGTGCCAGCAGTTCCCACCGACAGGGGGCCCTAAATTCACCCCTCCACTTT